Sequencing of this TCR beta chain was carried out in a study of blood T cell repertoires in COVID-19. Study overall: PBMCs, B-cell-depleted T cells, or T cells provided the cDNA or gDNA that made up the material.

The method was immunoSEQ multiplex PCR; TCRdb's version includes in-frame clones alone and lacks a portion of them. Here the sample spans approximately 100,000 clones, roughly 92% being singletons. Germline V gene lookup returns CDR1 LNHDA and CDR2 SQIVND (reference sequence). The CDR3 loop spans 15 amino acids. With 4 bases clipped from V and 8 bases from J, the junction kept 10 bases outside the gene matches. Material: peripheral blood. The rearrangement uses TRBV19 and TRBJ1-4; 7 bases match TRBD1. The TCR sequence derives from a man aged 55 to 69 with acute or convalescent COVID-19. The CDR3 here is CASSTNRGSVEKLFF. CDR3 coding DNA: TGTGCCAGTAGTACCAACAGGGGATCGGTGGAAAAACTGTTTTTT. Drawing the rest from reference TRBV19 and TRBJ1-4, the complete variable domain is DGGITQSPKYLFRKEGQNVTLSCEQNLNHDAMYWYRQDPGQGLRLIYYSQIVNDFQKGDIAEGYSVSREKKESFPLTVTSAQKNPTAFYLCASSTNRGSVEKLFFGSGTQLSVL.